A selection of T cell receptor beta chains follows, all from one sample in a study of OX40 agonist ivuxolimab in advanced cancers. Using immunoSEQ multiplex PCR, the repertoire was profiled, and TCRdb retains in-frame clones only, with some absent. In the table there are 70,000 to 95,000 clones, around 87% of which are singletons. The source material was CD4+ or CD8+ T cells sorted from blood, sampled in a trial of the OX40 agonist ivuxolimab. These receptors were taken from an adult with an advanced solid tumor such as melanoma, head and neck, liver or kidney cancer. Each CDR3 is given with its conserved first and last residue. D genes are given only for firm matches. Not all rows give a size; the values are once, few, many and, for expanded clones, a class.

-,-,TRBJ1-2,TRBV28,TGTGCCAGCGGGCAAAACTATGGCTACACCTTC,CASGQNYGYTF
-,-,TRBJ2-7,TRBV7-6,TGTGCCAGCAGCTTAGAAAGTCAGGGCCTTTCCCCGGAGCAGTACTTC,CASSLESQGLSPEQYF
-,-,TRBJ1-3,TRBV5-1,TGCGCCAGCAGTTTCGACCAGGACAGCACCATATATTTT,CASSFDQDSTIYF
TRBD2,-,TRBJ2-1,TRBV27,TGTGCCAGCAGGGGTTGGACTAGCGGGAGTCAGAATGAGCAGTTCTTC,CASRGWTSGSQNEQFF
TRBD1,-,TRBJ2-3,TRBV5-1,TGCGCCAGTAGCCTTAGGACAGGGGTCTCCACAGATACGCAGTATTTT,CASSLRTGVSTDTQYF
TRBD1,-,TRBJ2-5,TRBV13,TGTGCCAGCAGTTGGGACAGGGGAACCTTAGAGACCCAGTACTTC,CASSWDRGTLETQYF
TRBD2,-,TRBJ2-1,TRBV6-5,TGTGCCAGCAGCCGACTAGCGGAGGAGCAGTTCTTC,CASSRLAEEQFF
-,-,TRBJ1-1,TRBV5-1,TGCGCCAGCAGACAGACAGGGAACACTGAAGCTTTCTTT,CASRQTGNTEAFF
TRBD1,-,TRBJ1-3,TRBV10-1,TGCGCCAGCAGCACCGGGACAGGGAAGACCATATATTTT,CASSTGTGKTIYF
TRBD2,-,TRBJ2-1,TRBV12-5,TGTGCTAGTGGCACAGGGACTAGCGGGGGGGGTGAGCAGTTCTTC,CASGTGTSGGGEQFF
-,-,TRBJ1-2,TRBV7-8,TGTGCCAGCAGTCCCCATAGGGGGTATGGCTACACCTTC,CASSPHRGYGYTF
-,-,TRBJ1-1,TRBV6-6,TGTGCCAGCAGACAAAACACTGAAGCTTTCTTT,CASRQNTEAFF
-,-,TRBJ2-5,TRBV9,TGTGCCAGCAGCCGCTCAGGGCAAGAGACCCAGTACTTC,CASSRSGQETQYF
-,-,TRBJ1-6,TRBV2,TGTGCCAGCAGGACCGGGACGGCTTCACCCCTCCACTTT,CASRTGTASPLHF
TRBD2,-,TRBJ2-5,TRBV9,TGTGCCAGCAGCGACAGATTTTCGACTAGCGGGAGCCCTGCCACCCAGTACTTC,CASSDRFSTSGSPATQYF
-,-,TRBJ1-3,TRBV7-9,TGTGCCAGCAGCTTGGGTGGTGGGGGGCGCAGCGGAAACACCATATATTTT,CASSLGGGGRSGNTIYF
TRBD1,-,TRBJ2-5,TRBV11-2,TGTGCCAGCAGCCCGCGACAGGGGACAGAGACCCAGTACTTC,CASSPRQGTETQYF
TRBD1,-,TRBJ1-1,TRBV4-1,TGCGCCAGCAGCCTAGAAACCGGGACAGGGCGAACTGAAGCTTTCTTT,CASSLETGTGRTEAFF
-,-,TRBJ1-1,TRBV10-3,TGTGCCATCAGTGAGCCCACAGGGAGGAGCGGTGAAGCTTTCTTT,CAISEPTGRSGEAFF
-,-,TRBJ2-6,TRBV19,TGTGCCAGTAGTATAGACAGGGACCGCTACTCTGGGGCCAACGTCCTGACTTTC,CASSIDRDRYSGANVLTF
-,-,TRBJ2-2,TRBV5-1,TGCGCCAGCAGCCTAGGATGGACCGGGGAGCTGTTTTTT,CASSLGWTGELFF
TRBD2,-,TRBJ2-7,TRBV27,TGTGCCAGCAGTCGTTCAGCGGGGGGCTGGAAAGACGAGCAGTACTTC,CASSRSAGGWKDEQYF
-,-,TRBJ2-1,TRBV9,TGTGCCAGCAGCGTAGGCCCGGAAGCCTACAATGAGCAGTTCTTC,CASSVGPEAYNEQFF
TRBD1,-,TRBJ1-5,TRBV27,TGTGCCAGCACCCTGGACAGGCCCTTATCCATAGCCAATCAGCCCCAGCATTTT,CASTLDRPLSIANQPQHF
TRBD2,-,TRBJ2-7,TRBV6-1,TGTGCCAGCAGTGGGACGGAACTAGCGATAGCGAAGCAGTACTTC,CASSGTELAIAKQYF
-,-,TRBJ1-1,TRBV29-1,TGCAGCGTCGACGACCAGAACACTGAAGCTTTCTTT,CSVDDQNTEAFF
TRBD2,-,TRBJ2-3,TRBV2,TGTGCCAGCAGTGGGCGACGGGGGGGGAGCACAGATACGCAGTATTTT,CASSGRRGGSTDTQYF
TRBD1,-,TRBJ1-5,TRBV4-1,TGCGCCAGCAGCCCCCGAGACAGGGATGATCAGCCCCAGCATTTT,CASSPRDRDDQPQHF
TRBD1,-,TRBJ1-2,TRBV6-5,TGTGCCAGCAGTTACTCCGGACAGGGTTCCTACACCTTC,CASSYSGQGSYTF
-,-,TRBJ1-5,TRBV7-6,TGTGCCAGCAGCTTAGAGCAGGGAAGCAATCAGCCCCAGCATTTT,CASSLEQGSNQPQHF
-,-,TRBJ2-3,TRBV18,TGTGCCAGCTCACCTCAGGGGCCTAGCACAGATACGCAGTATTTT,CASSPQGPSTDTQYF
-,-,TRBJ2-7,TRBV5-1,TGCGCCAGCAGCTTGGATCCGGGACCTACTTTCTACGAGCAGTACTTC,CASSLDPGPTFYEQYF
TRBD2,-,TRBJ2-5,TRBV10-3,TGTGCCATCAGTGAGACCGGGACTAGGGTAGAGACCCAGTACTTC,CAISETGTRVETQYF
-,-,TRBJ2-1,TRBV10-3,TGTGCCATCAGGGGCGGACCCTCCTACAATGAGCAGTTCTTC,CAIRGGPSYNEQFF
-,-,TRBJ1-2,TRBV29-1,TGCAGCGTTGTGGGAGCTGGGTATGGCTACACCTTC,CSVVGAGYGYTF
TRBD1,-,TRBJ2-7,TRBV11-2,TGTGCCAGCAGCTTAGATCCAGGGGGCGCCGAGCAGTACTTC,CASSLDPGGAEQYF
-,once,TRBJ1-5,TRBV19,TGTGCCAGTAGTCTTTCAGGGGCCCTATCTTATAGCAATCAGCCCCAGCATTTT,CASSLSGALSYSNQPQHF
-,-,TRBJ2-2,TRBV30,TGTGCCCGGTACATCGACGACACCGGGGAGCTGTTTTTT,CARYIDDTGELFF
TRBD1,-,TRBJ1-2,TRBV6-1,TGTGCCAGCAGGGACAGGGCGGGCTATGGCTACACCTTC,CASRDRAGYGYTF
-,-,TRBJ2-3,TRBV27,TGTGCCAGCAGTTCACCCCCCGTCTTATCACGGGACCGTGGTACAGATACGCAGTATTTT,CASSSPPVLSRDRGTDTQYF
TRBD1,few,TRBJ1-6,TRBV6-5,TGTGCCAGCAGGACGGGACAGAATAATTCACCCCTCCACTTT,CASRTGQNNSPLHF
TRBD1,-,TRBJ1-1,TRBV10-3,TGTGCCATCAGGGCTACAGGGGGCCCAGCTTTCTTT,CAIRATGGPAFF
-,-,TRBJ2-1,TRBV10-3,TGTGCCATCAGTGGGCTGTGGGATGAGCAGTTCTTC,CAISGLWDEQFF
-,-,TRBJ2-5,TRBV6-5,TGTGCCAGCAGTGCGGCGGGGCAGGGTGTAGAGACCCAGTACTTC,CASSAAGQGVETQYF
TRBD2,-,TRBJ2-7,TRBV25-1,TGTGCCAGCAGTGATTTGTCTAGCGGGAGGGTGGACTACGAGCAGTACTTC,CASSDLSSGRVDYEQYF
-,-,TRBJ1-5,TRBV2,TGTGCCAGCAGCCGTCACGGGCAGGGCAATCAGCCCCAGCATTTT,CASSRHGQGNQPQHF